The clone carrying this T cell receptor beta chain was observed a few times. This CDR3 has 17 residues. The germline V gene has CDR1 SGHDT and CDR2 YYEEEE. The J segment lost 10 bases and the V segment lost 4 bases, leaving 17 bases of the junction unmatched. Original methodology: Estimation of nucleated cell counts relied on the amplification of reference gene primers. Repertoires were generated with immunoSEQ multiplex PCR, while TCRdb's copy carries only in-frame clones and drops some. The D gene and trimming were derived from the DNA, and the V and J assignments and clone size from that table. The repertoire includes about 200,000 clones, approximately 80% of them detected once, and about 27% sits in the top ten. These data are taken from a study of blood T cell repertoires in COVID-19. On the study more broadly: The origin of the acute and convalescent COVID-19 samples was the United States, Italy and Spain. Sources were T cells, B-cell-depleted T cells, or PBMCs; the material itself was cDNA or gDNA.

The clonotype comes from a man between 40 and 49 years old with acute or convalescent COVID-19. The sequenced sample consisted of peripheral blood. The chain is built from TRBV5-6 and TRBJ1-6, with TRBD1 identical over 7 bases. The CDR3 DNA is TGTGCCAGCAGCAATCCGGGACAGAGATCGTCGGGCTCACCCCTCCACTTT. It translates to CASSNPGQRSSGSPLHF. Full variable domain (remainder filled in from reference TRBV5-6 and TRBJ1-6): DAGVTQSPTHLIKTRGQQVTLRCSPKSGHDTVSWYQQALGQGPQFIFQYYEEEERQRGNFPDRFSGHQFPNYSSELNVNALLLGDSALYLCASSNPGQRSSGSPLHFGNGTRLTVT.